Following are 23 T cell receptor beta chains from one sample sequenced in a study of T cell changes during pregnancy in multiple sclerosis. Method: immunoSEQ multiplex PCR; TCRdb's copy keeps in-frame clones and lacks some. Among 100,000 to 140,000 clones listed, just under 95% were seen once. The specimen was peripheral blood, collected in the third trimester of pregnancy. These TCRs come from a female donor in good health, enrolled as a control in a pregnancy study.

The CDR3 DNA reads as TGTGCCAGCAGTGAAGAATTCGCGGGAGACACTGAAGCTTTCTTT. As protein: CASSEEFAGDTEAFF. V is TRBV25-1 and J is TRBJ1-1; D unresolved. The CDR3 totals 15 residues. Germline V gene sequence: CDR1 MGHDK, CDR2 SYGVNS. The V gene lost 2 bases and the J gene lost 3 bases, with 13 bases spanning the gap.

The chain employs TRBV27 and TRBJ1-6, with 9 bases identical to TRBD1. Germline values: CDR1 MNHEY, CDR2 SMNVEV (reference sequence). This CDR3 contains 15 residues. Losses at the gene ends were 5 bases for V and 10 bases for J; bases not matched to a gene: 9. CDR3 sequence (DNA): TGTGCCAGCAGTCCCGGGACAGGGATCCGATCACCCCTCCACTTT. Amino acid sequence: CASSPGTGIRSPLHF.

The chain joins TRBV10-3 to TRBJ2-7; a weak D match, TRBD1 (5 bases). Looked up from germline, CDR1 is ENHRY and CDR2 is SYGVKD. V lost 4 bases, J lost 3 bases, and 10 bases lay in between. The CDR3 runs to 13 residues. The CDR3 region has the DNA TGTGCCATCAGTGGGGGCGTAAACTACGAGCAGTACTTC. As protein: CAISGGVNYEQYF.

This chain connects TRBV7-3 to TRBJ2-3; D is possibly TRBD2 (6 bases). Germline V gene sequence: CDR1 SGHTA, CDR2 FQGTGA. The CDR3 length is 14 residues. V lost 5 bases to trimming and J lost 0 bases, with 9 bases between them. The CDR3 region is CASSPRGSTDTQYF. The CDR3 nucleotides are TGTGCCAGCAGCCCCCGGGGGAGCACAGATACGCAGTATTTT.

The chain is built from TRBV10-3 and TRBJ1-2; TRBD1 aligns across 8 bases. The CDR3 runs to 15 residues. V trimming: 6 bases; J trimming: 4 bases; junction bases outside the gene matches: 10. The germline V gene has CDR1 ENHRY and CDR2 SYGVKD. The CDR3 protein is CAIRGQGLGSYGYTF. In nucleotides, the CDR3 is TGTGCCATCAGAGGACAGGGTTTAGGGAGCTATGGCTACACCTTC.

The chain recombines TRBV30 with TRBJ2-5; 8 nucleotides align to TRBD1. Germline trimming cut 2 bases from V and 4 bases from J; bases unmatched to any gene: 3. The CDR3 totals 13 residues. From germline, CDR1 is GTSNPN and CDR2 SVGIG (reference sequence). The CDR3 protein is CAWSFGQGETQYF. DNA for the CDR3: TGTGCCTGGAGTTTTGGACAGGGAGAGACCCAGTACTTC.

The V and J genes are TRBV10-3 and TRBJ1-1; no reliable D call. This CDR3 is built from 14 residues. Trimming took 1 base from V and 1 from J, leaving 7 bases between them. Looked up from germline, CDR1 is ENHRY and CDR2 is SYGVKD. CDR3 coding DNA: TGTGCCATCAGTGAGTGGGAGAGGAACACTGAAGCTTTCTTT. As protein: CAISEWERNTEAFF.

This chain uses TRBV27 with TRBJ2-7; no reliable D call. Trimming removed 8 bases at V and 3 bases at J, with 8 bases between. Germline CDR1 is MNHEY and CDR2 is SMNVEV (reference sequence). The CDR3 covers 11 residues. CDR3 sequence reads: CASRAGYEQYF. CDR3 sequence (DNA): TGTGCCAGCCGAGCCGGCTACGAGCAGTACTTC.

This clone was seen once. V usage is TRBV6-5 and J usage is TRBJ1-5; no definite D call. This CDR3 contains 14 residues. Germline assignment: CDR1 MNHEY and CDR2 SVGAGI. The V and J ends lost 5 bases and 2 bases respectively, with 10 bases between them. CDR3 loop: CASSDYGGNQPQHF. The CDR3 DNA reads TGTGCCAGCAGTGACTACGGGGGCAATCAGCCCCAGCATTTT.

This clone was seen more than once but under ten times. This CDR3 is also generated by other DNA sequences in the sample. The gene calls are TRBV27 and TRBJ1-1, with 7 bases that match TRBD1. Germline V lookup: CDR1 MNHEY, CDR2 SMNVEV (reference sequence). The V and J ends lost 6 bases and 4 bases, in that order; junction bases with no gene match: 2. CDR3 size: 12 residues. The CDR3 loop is CASSQGGTEAFF. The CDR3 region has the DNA TGTGCCAGCAGCCAGGGGGGCACTGAAGCTTTCTTT.

In nucleotides, the CDR3 is TGTGCCAGTAGTATTGACAGGGCAACTAATGAAAAACTGTTTTTT. This translates into CASSIDRATNEKLFF. The chain employs TRBV19 and TRBJ1-4; 7 bases are a match to TRBD1. Trimming removed 3 bases from V and 0 bases from J; junction bases left unmatched: 1. Looked up from germline, CDR1 is LNHDA and CDR2 is SQIVND (reference sequence). The CDR3 has 15 amino acids.

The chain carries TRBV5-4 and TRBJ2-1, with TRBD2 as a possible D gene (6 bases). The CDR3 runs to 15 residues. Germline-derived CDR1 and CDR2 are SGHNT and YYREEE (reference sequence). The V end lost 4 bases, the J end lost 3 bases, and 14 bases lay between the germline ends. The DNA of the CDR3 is TGTGCCAGCAGCCCCGGGCGGGGTAACTACAATGAGCAGTTCTTC. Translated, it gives CASSPGRGNYNEQFF.

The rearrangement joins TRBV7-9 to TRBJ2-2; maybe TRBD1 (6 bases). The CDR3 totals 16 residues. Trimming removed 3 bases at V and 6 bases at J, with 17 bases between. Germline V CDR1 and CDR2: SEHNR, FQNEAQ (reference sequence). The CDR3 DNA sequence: TGTGCCAGCAGCTTGGCACAGGGAAATCCCTCCGGGGAGCTGTTTTTT. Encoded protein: CASSLAQGNPSGELFF.

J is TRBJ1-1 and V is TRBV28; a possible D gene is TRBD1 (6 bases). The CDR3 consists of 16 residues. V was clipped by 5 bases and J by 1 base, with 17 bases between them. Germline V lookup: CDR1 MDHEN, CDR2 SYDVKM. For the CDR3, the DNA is TGTGCCAGCAGTACCAGGGGTTGGAGTCGGAACACTGAAGCTTTCTTT. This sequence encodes CASSTRGWSRNTEAFF.

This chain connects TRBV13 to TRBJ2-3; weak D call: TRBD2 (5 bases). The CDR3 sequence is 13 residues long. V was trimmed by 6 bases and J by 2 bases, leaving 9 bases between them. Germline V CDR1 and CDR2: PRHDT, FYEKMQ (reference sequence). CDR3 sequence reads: CASRDYTTDTQYF. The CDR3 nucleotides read TGTGCCAGCAGAGACTACACCACAGATACGCAGTATTTT.

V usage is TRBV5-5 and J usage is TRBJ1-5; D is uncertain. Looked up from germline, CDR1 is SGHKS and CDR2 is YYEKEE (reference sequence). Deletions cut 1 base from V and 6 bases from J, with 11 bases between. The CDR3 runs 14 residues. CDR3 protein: CASSLQRSGQPQHF. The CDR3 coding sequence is TGTGCCAGCAGCTTGCAACGGTCAGGTCAGCCCCAGCATTTT.

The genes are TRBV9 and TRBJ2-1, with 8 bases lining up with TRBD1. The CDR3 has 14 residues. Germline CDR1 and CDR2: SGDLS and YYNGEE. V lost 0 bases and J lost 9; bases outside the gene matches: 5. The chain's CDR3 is CASSVDRGIFEQFF. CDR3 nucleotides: TGTGCCAGCAGCGTAGACAGGGGGATTTTTGAGCAGTTCTTC. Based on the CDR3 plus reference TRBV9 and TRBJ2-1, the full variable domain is DSGVTQTPKHLITATGQRVTLRCSPRSGDLSVYWYQQSLDQGLQFLIQYYNGEERAKGNILERFSAQQFPDLHSELNLSSLELGDSALYFCASSVDRGIFEQFFGPGTRLTVL.

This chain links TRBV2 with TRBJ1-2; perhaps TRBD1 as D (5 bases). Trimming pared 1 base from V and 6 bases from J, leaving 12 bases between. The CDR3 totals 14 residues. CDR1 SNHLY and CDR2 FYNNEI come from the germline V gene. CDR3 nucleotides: TGTGCCAGCAGTGAAGACAGTGGGGCCCATGGCTACACCTTC. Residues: CASSEDSGAHGYTF.

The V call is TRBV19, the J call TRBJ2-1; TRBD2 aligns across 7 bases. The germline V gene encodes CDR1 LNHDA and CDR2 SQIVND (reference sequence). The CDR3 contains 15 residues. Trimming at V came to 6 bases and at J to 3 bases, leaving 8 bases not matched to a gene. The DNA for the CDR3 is TGTGCCAGTAGATCCGGGACTACGATCTACAATGAGCAGTTCTTC. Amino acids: CASRSGTTIYNEQFF.

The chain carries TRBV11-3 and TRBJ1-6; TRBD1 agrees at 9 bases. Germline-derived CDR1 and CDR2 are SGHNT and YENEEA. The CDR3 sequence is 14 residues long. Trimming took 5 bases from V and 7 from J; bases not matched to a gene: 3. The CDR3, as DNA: TGTGCCAGCAGCGTAGGACAGGGGAATTCACCCCTCCACTTT. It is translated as CASSVGQGNSPLHF.

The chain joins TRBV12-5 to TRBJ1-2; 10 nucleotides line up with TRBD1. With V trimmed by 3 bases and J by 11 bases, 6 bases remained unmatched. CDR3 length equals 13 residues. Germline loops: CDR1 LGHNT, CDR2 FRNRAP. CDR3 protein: CASGLTGTGVYTF. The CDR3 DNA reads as TGTGCTAGTGGTTTAACCGGGACAGGGGTTTACACCTTC.

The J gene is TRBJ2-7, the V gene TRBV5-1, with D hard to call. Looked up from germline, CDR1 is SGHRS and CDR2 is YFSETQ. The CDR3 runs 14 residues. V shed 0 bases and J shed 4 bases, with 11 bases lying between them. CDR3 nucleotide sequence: TGCGCCAGCAGCTTGGGCTCGACGGGTTACGAGCAGTACTTC. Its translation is CASSLGSTGYEQYF.

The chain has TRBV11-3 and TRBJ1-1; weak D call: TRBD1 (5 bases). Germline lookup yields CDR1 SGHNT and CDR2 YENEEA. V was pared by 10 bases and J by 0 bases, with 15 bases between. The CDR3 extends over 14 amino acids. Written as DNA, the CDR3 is TGTGCCACCAACCCGGGGGGGATGAACACTGAAGCTTTCTTT. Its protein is CATNPGGMNTEAFF. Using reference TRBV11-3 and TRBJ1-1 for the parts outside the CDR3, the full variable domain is EAGVVQSPRYKIIEKKQPVAFWCNPISGHNTLYWYLQNLGQGPELLIRYENEEAVDDSQLPKDRFSAERLKGVDSTLKIQPAELGDSAVYLCATNPGGMNTEAFFGQGTRLTVV.